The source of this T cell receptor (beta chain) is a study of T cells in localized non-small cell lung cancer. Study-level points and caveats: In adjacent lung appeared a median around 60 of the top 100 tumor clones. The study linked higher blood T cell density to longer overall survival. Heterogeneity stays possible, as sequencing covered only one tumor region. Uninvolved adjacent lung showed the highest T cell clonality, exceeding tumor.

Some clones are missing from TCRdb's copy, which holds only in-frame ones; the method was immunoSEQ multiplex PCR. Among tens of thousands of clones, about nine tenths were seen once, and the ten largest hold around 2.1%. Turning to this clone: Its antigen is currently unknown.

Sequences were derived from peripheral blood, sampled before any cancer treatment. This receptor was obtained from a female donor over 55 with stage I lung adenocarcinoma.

CDR3 in amino acids: CASSSTGAGVREQFF. CDR3 DNA: TGTGCCAGCAGTTCCACCGGAGCGGGGGTTAGGGAGCAGTTCTTC. The J gene is TRBJ2-1, the V gene TRBV6-6; TRBD2 aligns across 8 bases. The CDR3 is made up of 15 amino acids. Germline values: CDR1 MNHNY, CDR2 SVGAGI (reference sequence). Unmatched junction bases numbered 12, after V lost 4 bases and J lost 10 bases.